This TCR beta chain comes out of a study of PD-1 blockade in classical Hodgkin lymphoma. The time point: cycle 4 day 1 (C4D1), after less than seven weeks of nivolumab. There was relapse after autologous stem cell transplantation in every patient, and there was variation in brentuximab vedotin exposure. After PBMCs were thawed, their CD8+ T cells were isolated by magnetic negative selection. Complete response, partial response or progressive disease were the best responses. Profiling relied on immunoSEQ multiplex PCR, and the TCRdb table lists in-frame clones only, not all of them. The sample shows fewer than 4,000 clones, around four fifths of them seen only once. Study-wide results and caveats: CD8+ TCR diversity did not rise significantly by C4D1, unlike CD4+. Those starting nivolumab under 1 year post-ASCT were excluded. Differences between repertoires have undefined causes, possibly disease activity or prior therapy.

CDR3 length: 14 amino acids. Germline assignment: CDR1 LNHDA and CDR2 SQIVND (reference sequence). The V and J ends lost 6 bases and 5 bases, in that order; junction bases with no gene match: 9. Only a few counts were recorded for this clone. As yet, its antigen is unknown. The chain recombines TRBV19 with TRBJ1-2; 7 bases line up with TRBD1. This sequence originates from a human donor with classical Hodgkin lymphoma. The sample in question was CD8+ T cells from blood, obtained before the fourth cycle of nivolumab. The CDR3, as DNA: TGTGCCAGTAGCTTCCGGGACAGTGGGTATGGCTACACCTTC. It encodes CASSFRDSGYGYTF.